This T cell receptor beta chain was captured in a study of shared clonotypes between healthy human individuals. Background on the study: Each donor's CD4 naive and CD4 memory cells filled three plates apiece, CD8 naive two, and CD8 memory one. Overall study results and limits: The sharing of roughly 5% of naive CD4 clonotypes was seen across a handful of donors.

The sample holds a few counts of this clone. The antigen remains undetermined. Several immunoSEQ 96-well plates shared each subset's DNA, each plate a replicate. Here immunoSEQ multiplex PCR was the method, and the copy in TCRdb shows in-frame clones only, minus some. This table has roughly 2.5 million clones, approximately 94% appearing once. The sequence derives from a man in his late teens or twenties in good health. The sample consisted of naive CD4+ T cells sorted from blood. As for subset: CD45RA+ positively selected.

The CDR3 region is CASRTGMGTEAFF. The CDR3 DNA reads TGTGCCAGTAGGACAGGGATGGGGACTGAAGCTTTCTTT. The rearrangement joins TRBV19 to TRBJ1-1, with 7 bases matching TRBD1. Germline assignment: CDR1 LNHDA and CDR2 SQIVND (reference sequence). The CDR3 length is 13 residues. V was clipped by 6 bases and J by 5 bases; unmatched bases: 6.